Listed here is a single T cell receptor (beta chain). The antigen remains unidentified. The PCR ran on 60 Vbeta and 13 Jbeta primers. Profiling relied on immunoSEQ multiplex PCR, and the TCRdb table lists in-frame clones only, not all of them. The table has 110,000 to 150,000 clones, over 60% seen once. This CDR3 region has 17 residues. Germline CDR1 and CDR2: SGHTA and FQGNSA. V was pared by 3 bases and J by 6 bases, with 9 bases of the junction left unmatched. This sample is part of a study of cytomegalovirus exposure and HLA in healthy donors. Turning to the study itself: An early data release held tens of millions of unique TCRs from HLA-typed donors.

The study's findings and limits: There were approximately 150 TCR beta chains listed as cytomegalovirus-associated. A later analysis found most CMV-associated TCR beta chains apparently HLA-restricted. Earlier findings revealed that most TCR beta V segments proved productive either about 87% or about 30% of the time.

The receptor was derived from a male donor in good health and CMV-seropositive. Sequencing input: PBMCs. The J gene is TRBJ2-1, the V gene TRBV7-2, with 12 bases identical to TRBD2. The CDR3 DNA is TGTGCCAGCAGCTTTCTAGCGGGAGGGGGAAGAAGCAATGAGCAGTTCTTC. Its translation is CASSFLAGGGRSNEQFF.